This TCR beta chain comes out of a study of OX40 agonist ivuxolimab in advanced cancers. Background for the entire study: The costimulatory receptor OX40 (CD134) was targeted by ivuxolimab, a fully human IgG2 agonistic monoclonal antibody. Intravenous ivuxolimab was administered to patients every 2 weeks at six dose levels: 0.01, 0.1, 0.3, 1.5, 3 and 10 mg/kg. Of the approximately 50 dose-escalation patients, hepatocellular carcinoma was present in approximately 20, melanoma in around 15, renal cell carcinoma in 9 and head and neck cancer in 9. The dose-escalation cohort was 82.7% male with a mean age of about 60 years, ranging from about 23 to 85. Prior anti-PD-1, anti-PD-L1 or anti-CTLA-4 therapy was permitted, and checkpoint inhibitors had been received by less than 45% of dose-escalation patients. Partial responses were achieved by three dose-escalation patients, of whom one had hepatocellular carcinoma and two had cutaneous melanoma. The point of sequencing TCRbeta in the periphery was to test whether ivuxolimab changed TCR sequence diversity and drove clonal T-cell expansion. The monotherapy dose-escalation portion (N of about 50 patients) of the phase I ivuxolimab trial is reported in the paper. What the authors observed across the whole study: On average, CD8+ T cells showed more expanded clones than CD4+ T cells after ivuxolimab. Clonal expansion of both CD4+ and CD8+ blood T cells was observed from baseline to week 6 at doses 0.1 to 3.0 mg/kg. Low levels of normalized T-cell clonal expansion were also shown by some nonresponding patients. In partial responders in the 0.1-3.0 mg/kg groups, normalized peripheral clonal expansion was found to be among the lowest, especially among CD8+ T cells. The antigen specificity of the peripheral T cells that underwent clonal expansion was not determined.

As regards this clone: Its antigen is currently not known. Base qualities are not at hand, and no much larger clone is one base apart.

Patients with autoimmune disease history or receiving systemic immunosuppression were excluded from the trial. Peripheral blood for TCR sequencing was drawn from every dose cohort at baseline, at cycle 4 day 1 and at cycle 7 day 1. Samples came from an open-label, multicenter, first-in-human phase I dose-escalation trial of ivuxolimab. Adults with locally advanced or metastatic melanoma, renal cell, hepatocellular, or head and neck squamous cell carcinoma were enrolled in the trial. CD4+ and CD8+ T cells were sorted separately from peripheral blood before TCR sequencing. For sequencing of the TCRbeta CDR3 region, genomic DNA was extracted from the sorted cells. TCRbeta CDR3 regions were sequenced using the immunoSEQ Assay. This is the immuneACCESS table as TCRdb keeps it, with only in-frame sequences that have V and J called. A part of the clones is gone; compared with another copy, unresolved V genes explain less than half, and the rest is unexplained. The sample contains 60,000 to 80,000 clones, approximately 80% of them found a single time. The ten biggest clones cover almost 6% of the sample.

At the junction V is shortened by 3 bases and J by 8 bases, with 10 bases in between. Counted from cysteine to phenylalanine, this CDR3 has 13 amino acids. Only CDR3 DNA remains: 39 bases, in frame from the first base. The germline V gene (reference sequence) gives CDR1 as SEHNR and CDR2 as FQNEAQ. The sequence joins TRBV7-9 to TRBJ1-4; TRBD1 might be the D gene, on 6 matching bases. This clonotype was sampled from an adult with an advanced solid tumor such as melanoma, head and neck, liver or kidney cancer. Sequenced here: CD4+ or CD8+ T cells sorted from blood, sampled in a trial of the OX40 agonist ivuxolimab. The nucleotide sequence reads TGTGCCAGCAGCTTTCAAGGGGGGGAAAAACTGTTTTTT. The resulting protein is CASSFQGGEKLFF.